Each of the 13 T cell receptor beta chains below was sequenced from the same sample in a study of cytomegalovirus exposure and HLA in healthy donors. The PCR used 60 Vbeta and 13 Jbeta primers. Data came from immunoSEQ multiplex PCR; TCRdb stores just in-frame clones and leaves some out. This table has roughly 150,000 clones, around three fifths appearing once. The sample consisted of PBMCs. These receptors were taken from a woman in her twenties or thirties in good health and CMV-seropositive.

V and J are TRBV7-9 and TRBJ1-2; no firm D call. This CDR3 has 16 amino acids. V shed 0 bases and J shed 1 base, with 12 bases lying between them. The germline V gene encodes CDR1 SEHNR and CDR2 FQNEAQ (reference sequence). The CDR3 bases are TGTGCCAGCAGCTTAGCACACCGACTCCTTAACTATGGCTACACCTTC. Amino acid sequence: CASSLAHRLLNYGYTF.

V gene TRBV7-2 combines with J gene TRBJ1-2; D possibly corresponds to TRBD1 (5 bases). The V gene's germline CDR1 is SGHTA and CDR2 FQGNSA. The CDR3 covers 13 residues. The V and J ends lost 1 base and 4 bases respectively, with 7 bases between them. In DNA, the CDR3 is TGTGCCAGCAGCTTAGGGACAACCTATGGCTACACCTTC. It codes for CASSLGTTYGYTF. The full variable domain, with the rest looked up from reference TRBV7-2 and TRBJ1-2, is GAGVSQSPSNKVTEKGKDVELRCDPISGHTALYWYRQSLGQGLEFLIYFQGNSAPDKSGLPSDRFSAERTGGSVSTLTIQRTQQEDSAVYLCASSLGTTYGYTFGSGTRLTVV.

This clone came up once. The CDR3 coding sequence is TGTGCCAGCGGCCCAACAGATACGCAGTATTTT. It specifies CASGPTDTQYF. The rearrangement joins TRBV2 to TRBJ2-3; D gene uncertain. This CDR3 is 11 amino acids long. From germline, CDR1 is SNHLY and CDR2 FYNNEI. Trimming removed 8 bases at V and 3 bases at J, with 6 bases between.

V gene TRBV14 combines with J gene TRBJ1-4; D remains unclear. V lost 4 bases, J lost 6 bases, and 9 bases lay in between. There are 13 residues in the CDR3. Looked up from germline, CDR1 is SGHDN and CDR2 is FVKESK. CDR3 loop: CASSLHFDEKLFF. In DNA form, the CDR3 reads TGTGCCAGCAGCCTGCACTTTGATGAAAAACTGTTTTTT. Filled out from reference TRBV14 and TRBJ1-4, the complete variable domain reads EAGVTQFPSHSVIEKGQTVTLRCDPISGHDNLYWYRRVMGKEIKFLLHFVKESKQDESGMPNNRFLAERTGGTYSTLKVQPAELEDSGVYFCASSLHFDEKLFFGSGTQLSVL.

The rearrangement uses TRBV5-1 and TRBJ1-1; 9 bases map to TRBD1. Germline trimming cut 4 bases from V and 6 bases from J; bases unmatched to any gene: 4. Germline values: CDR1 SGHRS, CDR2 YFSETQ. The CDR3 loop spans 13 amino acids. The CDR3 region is CASSLGQGSEAFF. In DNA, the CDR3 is TGCGCCAGCAGCCTGGGACAGGGCTCTGAAGCTTTCTTT.

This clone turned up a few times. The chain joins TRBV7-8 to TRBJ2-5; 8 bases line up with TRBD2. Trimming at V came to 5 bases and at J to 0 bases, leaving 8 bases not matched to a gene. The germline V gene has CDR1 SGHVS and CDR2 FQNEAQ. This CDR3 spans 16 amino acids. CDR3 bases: TGTGCCAGCAGCAAAACTAGCGGATCGTACCAAGAGACCCAGTACTTC. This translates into CASSKTSGSYQETQYF.

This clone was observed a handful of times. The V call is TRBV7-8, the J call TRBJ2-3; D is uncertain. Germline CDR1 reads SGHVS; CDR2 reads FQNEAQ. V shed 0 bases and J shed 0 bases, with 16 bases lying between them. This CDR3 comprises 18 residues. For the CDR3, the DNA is TGTGCCAGCAGCTTAGCGCATTTCACCGACTCTAGCACAGATACGCAGTATTTT. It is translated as CASSLAHFTDSSTDTQYF.

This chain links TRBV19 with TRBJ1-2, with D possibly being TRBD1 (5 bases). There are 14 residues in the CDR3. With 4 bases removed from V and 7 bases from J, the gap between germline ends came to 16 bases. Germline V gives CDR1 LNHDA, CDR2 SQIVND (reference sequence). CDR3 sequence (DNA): TGTGCCAGTAGTACGTTTCAGGGTTCGGGTGGCTACACCTTC. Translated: CASSTFQGSGGYTF. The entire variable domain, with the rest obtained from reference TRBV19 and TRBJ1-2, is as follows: DGGITQSPKYLFRKEGQNVTLSCEQNLNHDAMYWYRQDPGQGLRLIYYSQIVNDFQKGDIAEGYSVSREKKESFPLTVTSAQKNPTAFYLCASSTFQGSGGYTFGSGTRLTVV.

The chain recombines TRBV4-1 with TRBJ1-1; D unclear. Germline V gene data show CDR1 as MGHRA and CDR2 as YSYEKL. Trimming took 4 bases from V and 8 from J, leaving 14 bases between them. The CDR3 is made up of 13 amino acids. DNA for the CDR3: TGCGCCAGCAGCCCCCAGAGGTGGGAGGAAGCTTTCTTT. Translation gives CASSPQRWEEAFF.

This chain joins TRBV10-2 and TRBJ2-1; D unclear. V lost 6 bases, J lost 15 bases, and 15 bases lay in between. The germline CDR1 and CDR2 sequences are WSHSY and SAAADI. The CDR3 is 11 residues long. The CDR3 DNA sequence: TGCGCCAGCAGCGACGGAGTTGCATGGTTCTTC. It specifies CASSDGVAWFF.

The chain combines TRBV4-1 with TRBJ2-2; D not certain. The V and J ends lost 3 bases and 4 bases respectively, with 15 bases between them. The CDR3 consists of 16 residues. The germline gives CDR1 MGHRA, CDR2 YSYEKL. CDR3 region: CASSHSRSEFTGELFF. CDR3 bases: TGCGCCAGCAGCCACTCCCGCTCGGAGTTCACCGGGGAGCTGTTTTTT.

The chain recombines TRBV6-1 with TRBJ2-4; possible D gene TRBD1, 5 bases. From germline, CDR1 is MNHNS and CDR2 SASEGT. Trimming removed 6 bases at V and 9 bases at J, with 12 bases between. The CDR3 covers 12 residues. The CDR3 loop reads CASSLTRGIQYF. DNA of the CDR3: TGTGCCAGCAGCCTAACAAGGGGCATTCAGTACTTC.

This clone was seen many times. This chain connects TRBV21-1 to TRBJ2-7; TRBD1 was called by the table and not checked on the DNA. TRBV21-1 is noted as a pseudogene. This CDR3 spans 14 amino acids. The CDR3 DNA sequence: TGTGCCAGCAGGGACAGGGGCTCTACCTACGAGCAGTACTTC. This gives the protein CASRDRGSTYEQYF.